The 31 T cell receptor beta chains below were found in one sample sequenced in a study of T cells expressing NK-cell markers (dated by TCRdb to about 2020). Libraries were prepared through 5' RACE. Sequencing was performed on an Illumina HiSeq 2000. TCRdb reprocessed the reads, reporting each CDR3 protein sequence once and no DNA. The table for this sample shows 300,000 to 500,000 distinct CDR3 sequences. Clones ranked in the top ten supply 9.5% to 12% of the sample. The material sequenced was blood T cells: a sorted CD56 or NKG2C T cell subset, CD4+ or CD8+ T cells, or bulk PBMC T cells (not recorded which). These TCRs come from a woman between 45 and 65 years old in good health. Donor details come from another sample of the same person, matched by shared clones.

This chain's CDR3 is CASSLEVGRTDTQYF. The gene calls are TRBV27 and TRBJ2-3; TCRdb proposes TRBD1, but this gene call is untestable without DNA. CDR1 is MNHEY and CDR2 is SMNVEV in the germline V gene (reference sequence). The CDR3 totals 15 residues.

CDR3 protein: CASGFPTGPVYEQYF. V usage is TRBV12-5 and J usage is TRBJ2-7; the D gene TCRdb calls, TRBD1, cannot be checked with no DNA. Germline-derived CDR1 and CDR2 are LGHNT and FRNRAP. This CDR3 region has 15 residues.

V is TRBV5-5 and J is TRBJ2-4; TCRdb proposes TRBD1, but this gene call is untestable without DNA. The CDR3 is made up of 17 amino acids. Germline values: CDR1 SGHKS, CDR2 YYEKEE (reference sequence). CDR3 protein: CASSSLGQTLAKNIQYF. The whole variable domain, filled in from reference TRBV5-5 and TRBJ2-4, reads DAGVTQSPTHLIKTRGQQVTLRCSPISGHKSVSWYQQVLGQGPQFIFQYYEKEERGRGNFPDRFSARQFPNYSSELNVNALLLGDSALYLCASSSLGQTLAKNIQYFGAGTRLSVL.

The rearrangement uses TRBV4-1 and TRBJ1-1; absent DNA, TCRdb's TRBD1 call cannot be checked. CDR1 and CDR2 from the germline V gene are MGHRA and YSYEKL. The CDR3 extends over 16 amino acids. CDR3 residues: CASSQPLRGQDTEAFF.

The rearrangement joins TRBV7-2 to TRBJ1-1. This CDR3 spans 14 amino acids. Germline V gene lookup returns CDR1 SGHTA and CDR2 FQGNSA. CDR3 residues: CASSLVSGFTEAFF. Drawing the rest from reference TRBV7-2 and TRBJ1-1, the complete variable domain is GAGVSQSPSNKVTEKGKDVELRCDPISGHTALYWYRQSLGQGLEFLIYFQGNSAPDKSGLPSDRFSAERTGGSVSTLTIQRTQQEDSAVYLCASSLVSGFTEAFFGQGTRLTVV.

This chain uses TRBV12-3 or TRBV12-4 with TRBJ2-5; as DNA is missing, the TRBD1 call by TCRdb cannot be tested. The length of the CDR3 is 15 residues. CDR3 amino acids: CASSNTGPEAETQYF.

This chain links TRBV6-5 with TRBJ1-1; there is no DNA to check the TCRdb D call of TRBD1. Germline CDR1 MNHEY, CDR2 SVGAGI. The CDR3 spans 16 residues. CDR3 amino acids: CASSYSSPQGITEAFF.

The chain's CDR3 is CASSPGLGTYNEQFF. V is TRBV18 and J is TRBJ2-1. This CDR3 contains 15 residues. Germline V gives CDR1 KGHSH, CDR2 LQKENI.

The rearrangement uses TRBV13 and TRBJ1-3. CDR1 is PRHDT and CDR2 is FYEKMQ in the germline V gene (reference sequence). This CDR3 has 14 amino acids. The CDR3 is CASSLDVRRNTIYF.

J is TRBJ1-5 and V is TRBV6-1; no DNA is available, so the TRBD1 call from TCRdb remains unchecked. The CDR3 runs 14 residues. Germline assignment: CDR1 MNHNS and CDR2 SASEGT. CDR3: CASSERGVGQPQHF.

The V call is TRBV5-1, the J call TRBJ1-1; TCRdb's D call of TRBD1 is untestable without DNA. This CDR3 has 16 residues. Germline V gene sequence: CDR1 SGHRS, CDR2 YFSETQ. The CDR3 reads CASSLGQGKGGTEAFF.

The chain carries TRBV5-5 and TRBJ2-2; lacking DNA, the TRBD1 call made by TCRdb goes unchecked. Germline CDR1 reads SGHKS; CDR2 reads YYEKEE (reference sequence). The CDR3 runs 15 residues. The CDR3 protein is CASSLAGVDTGELFF.

This CDR3 is CASSHAGQGAYNEQFF. The J gene is TRBJ2-1, the V gene TRBV4-1; absent DNA, TCRdb's TRBD1 call cannot be checked. This CDR3 is 16 amino acids long. Germline assignment: CDR1 MGHRA and CDR2 YSYEKL.

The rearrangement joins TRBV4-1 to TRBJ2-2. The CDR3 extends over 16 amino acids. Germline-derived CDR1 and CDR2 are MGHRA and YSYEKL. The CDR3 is CASSQDHSANTGELFF.

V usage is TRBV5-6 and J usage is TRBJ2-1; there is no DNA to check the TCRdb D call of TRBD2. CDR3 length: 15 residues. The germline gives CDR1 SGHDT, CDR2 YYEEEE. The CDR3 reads CASSAVSGNYNEQFF. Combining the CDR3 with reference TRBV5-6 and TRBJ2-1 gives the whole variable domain DAGVTQSPTHLIKTRGQQVTLRCSPKSGHDTVSWYQQALGQGPQFIFQYYEEEERQRGNFPDRFSGHQFPNYSSELNVNALLLGDSALYLCASSAVSGNYNEQFFGPGTRLTVL.

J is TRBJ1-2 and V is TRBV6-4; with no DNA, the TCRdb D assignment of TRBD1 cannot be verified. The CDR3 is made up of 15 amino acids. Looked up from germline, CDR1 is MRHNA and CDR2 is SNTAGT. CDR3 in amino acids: CASSVEGGAGYGYTF.

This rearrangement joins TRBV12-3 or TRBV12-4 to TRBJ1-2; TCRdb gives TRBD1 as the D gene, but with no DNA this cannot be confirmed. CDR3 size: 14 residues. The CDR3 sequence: CASRAPGRLYGYTF.

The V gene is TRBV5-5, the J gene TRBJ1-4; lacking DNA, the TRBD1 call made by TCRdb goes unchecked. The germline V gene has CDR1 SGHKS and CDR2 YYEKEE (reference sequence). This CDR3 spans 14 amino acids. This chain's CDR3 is CASSSMGSREKLFF.

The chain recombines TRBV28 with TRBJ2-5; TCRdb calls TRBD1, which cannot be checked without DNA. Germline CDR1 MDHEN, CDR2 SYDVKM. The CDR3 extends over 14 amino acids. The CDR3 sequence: CASTVVGGTETQYF.

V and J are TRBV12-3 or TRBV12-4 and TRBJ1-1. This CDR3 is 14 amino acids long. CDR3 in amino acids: CASSIGHMNTEAFF.

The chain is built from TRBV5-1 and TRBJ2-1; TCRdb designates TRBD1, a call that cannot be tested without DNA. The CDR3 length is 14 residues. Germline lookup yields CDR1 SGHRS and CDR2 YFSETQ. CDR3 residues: CASSYLPGDNEQFF.

Here the CDR3 reads CASSVATTSGSLGTGELFF. This chain uses TRBV9 with TRBJ2-2; TCRdb returns TRBD2, unconfirmable since there is no DNA. CDR1 is SGDLS, CDR2 YYNGEE, per germline. The CDR3 sequence is 19 residues long. Complete variable domain (other parts from reference TRBV9 and TRBJ2-2): DSGVTQTPKHLITATGQRVTLRCSPRSGDLSVYWYQQSLDQGLQFLIQYYNGEERAKGNILERFSAQQFPDLHSELNLSSLELGDSALYFCASSVATTSGSLGTGELFFGEGSRLTVL.

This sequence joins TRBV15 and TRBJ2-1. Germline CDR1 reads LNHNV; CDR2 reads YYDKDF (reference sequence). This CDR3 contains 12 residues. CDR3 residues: CATSRVSYEQFF.

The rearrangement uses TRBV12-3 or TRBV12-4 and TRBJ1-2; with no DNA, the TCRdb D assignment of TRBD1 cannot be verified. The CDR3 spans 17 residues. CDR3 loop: CASSLRPRGMVNYGYTF.

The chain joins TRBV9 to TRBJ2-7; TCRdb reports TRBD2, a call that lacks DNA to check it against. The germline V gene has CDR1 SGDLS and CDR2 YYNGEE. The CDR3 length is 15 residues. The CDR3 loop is CASSVPRLAEYEQYF. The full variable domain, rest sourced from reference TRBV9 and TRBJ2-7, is DSGVTQTPKHLITATGQRVTLRCSPRSGDLSVYWYQQSLDQGLQFLIQYYNGEERAKGNILERFSAQQFPDLHSELNLSSLELGDSALYFCASSVPRLAEYEQYFGPGTRLTVT.

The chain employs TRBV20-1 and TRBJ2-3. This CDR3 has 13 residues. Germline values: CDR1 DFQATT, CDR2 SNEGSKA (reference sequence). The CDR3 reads CSASETRPDTQYF.

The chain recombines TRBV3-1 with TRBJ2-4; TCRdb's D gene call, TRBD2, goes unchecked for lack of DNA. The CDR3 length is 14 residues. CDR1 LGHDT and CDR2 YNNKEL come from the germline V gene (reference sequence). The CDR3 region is CASSPDSAKNIQYF. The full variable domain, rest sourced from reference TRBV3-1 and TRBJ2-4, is DTAVSQTPKYLVTQMGNDKSIKCEQNLGHDTMYWYKQDSKKFLKIMFSYNNKELIINETVPNRFSPKSPDKAHLNLHINSLELGDSAVYFCASSPDSAKNIQYFGAGTRLSVL.

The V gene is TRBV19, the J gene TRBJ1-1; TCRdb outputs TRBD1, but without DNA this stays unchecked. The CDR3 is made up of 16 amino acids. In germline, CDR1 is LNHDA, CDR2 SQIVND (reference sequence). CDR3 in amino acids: CASSPRIGPTSTEAFF.

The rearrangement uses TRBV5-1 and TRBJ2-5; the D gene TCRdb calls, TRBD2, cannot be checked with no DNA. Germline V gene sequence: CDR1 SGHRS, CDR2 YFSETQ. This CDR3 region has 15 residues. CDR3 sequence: CASSLSGKVAETQYF.

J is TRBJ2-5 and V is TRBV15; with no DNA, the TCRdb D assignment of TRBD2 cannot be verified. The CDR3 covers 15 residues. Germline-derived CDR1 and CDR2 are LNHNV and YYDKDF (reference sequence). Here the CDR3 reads CATSRDLGLQETQYF.

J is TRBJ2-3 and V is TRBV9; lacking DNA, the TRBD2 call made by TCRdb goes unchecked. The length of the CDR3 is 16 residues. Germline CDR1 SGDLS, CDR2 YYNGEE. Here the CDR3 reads CASSVGHRGSTDTQYF.